These T cell receptor beta chains were read from a single sample in a study of OX40 agonist ivuxolimab in advanced cancers. Repertoires were generated with immunoSEQ multiplex PCR, while TCRdb's copy carries only in-frame clones and drops some. There are tens of thousands of clones in the sample; 80% to 95% occur only once, and 0.32% lies in the top ten. Sequencing used CD4+ or CD8+ T cells sorted from blood, obtained in a trial of the OX40 agonist ivuxolimab. The source is an adult with an advanced solid tumor such as melanoma, head and neck, liver or kidney cancer. The conserved cysteine and the conserved F or W are not part of the CDR3 here. Fields, in order: J gene, V gene, CDR3 protein.

>TRBJ2-5|TRBV4-3
ASSRRTGIESETQY
>TRBJ2-7|TRBV5-4
ASSLGAYEQY
>TRBJ2-2|TRBV11-2
ASNDGNTGELF
>TRBJ1-2|TRBV6-1
ASSPGGSDGYT
>TRBJ1-1|TRBV5-1
ASSSPGQGITEAF
>TRBJ1-6|TRBV5-1
ASSFDGGFAYNSPLH
>TRBJ2-1|TRBV7-2
ASSLAQGQEQF
>TRBJ2-7|TRBV30
AWRPGLFTSGRYEQY
>TRBJ2-3|TRBV28
ASSTRTGVKPYTQY
>TRBJ2-3|TRBV5-5
ASSPVKSGRVDTQY
>TRBJ2-3|TRBV28
ASNTAAEGDTQY
>TRBJ2-7|TRBV6-5
ASSPSGSGSYEQY
>TRBJ2-7|TRBV20-1
SARGPYEQY
>TRBJ2-5|TRBV28
ASSRPDKETQY
>TRBJ2-1|TRBV2
AGSGSSGRGEQF
>TRBJ1-2|TRBV27
ASSKTIPGQEGYGYT
>TRBJ1-6|TRBV12-1
ASSFGQGYNSPLH
>TRBJ2-7|TRBV10-1
ASSGSTGIREQY
>TRBJ2-1|TRBV5-1
ASRPGGNEQF
>TRBJ1-1|TRBV11-3
ASSSRTENTEAF
>TRBJ2-5|TRBV7-9
ASSFAETQY
>TRBJ1-5|TRBV29-1
SVRTGPEPQH
>TRBJ1-2|TRBV5-1
ASSLAGGHYGYT
>TRBJ2-1|TRBV10-3
AIGQAGAVEQF
>TRBJ1-1|TRBV4-1
ASSQDDRPGHNTEAF
>TRBJ2-3|TRBV7-6
ASSKISGTSTDTQY
>TRBJ2-3|TRBV5-4
ASSLGLSTDTQY
>TRBJ2-2|TRBV21-1
ASRYRDGGELF
>TRBJ2-1|TRBV7-2
ASSRVAGGDNEQF
>TRBJ2-1|TRBV5-1
ASSFGTGQNEQF
>TRBJ1-2|TRBV12-5
ASGFVESGGRNNYGYT
>TRBJ2-7|TRBV27
ASSTQGRGLYEQY
>TRBJ1-1|TRBV19
ASRNDRGRTEAF
>TRBJ2-5|TRBV9
ASSVGGSETQY
>TRBJ2-1|TRBV10-3
AISEVGGYNEQF
>TRBJ2-2|TRBV7-2
ASSSPPPNTGELF
>TRBJ2-5|TRBV7-7
ASSQQGSETQY
>TRBJ1-2|TRBV6-6
ASSLETGGVRGYT
>TRBJ1-1|TRBV11-2
ASSLVGWNTEAF
>TRBJ1-2|TRBV2
ASSPEYGYT
>TRBJ2-3|TRBV5-1
ASSPPVLAGGSTDTQY
>TRBJ1-5|TRBV19
ASSMSTRGYSNQPQH
>TRBJ1-2|TRBV15
ATSRDRRGLDYGYT